The 17 T cell receptor beta chains below were found in one sample sequenced in a study of OX40 agonist ivuxolimab in advanced cancers. Assay used: immunoSEQ multiplex PCR; TCRdb lists only in-frame clones, some missing. The sample shows over 100,000 clones, roughly 91% of them seen only once. This sample comprised CD4+ or CD8+ T cells sorted from blood, obtained in a trial of the OX40 agonist ivuxolimab. Every receptor here comes from an adult with an advanced solid tumor such as melanoma, head and neck, liver or kidney cancer.

This clone has a single count. The chain recombines TRBV5-1 with TRBJ1-1; maybe TRBD1 (6 bases). The germline V gene has CDR1 SGHRS and CDR2 YFSETQ. The CDR3 has 14 residues. The germline V and J ends were trimmed by 5 bases and 0 bases, with 11 bases remaining between them. This chain's CDR3 is CASRGADMNTEAFF. DNA of the CDR3: TGCGCCAGCAGGGGGGCAGACATGAACACTGAAGCTTTCTTT.

V usage is TRBV28 and J usage is TRBJ1-2; possible D gene TRBD1, 5 bases. This CDR3 is built from 13 residues. Germline CDR1 MDHEN, CDR2 SYDVKM. Trimming stripped 1 base from V and 3 bases from J, with 6 bases between. CDR3 sequence (DNA): TGTGCCAGCAGTTTATTGACAGACTATGGCTACACCTTC. Translating it yields CASSLLTDYGYTF.

The chain recombines TRBV9 with TRBJ1-1, with D tentatively TRBD1 (6 bases). This CDR3 spans 13 amino acids. V lost 4 bases and J 5 bases, leaving 12 bases between the germline ends. Germline V gene lookup returns CDR1 SGDLS and CDR2 YYNGEE. The CDR3 protein is CASSTHDRTEAFF. DNA of the CDR3: TGTGCCAGCAGCACTCACGACAGGACTGAAGCTTTCTTT.

V and J are TRBV7-3 and TRBJ1-4; 7 nucleotides align to TRBD1. This CDR3 region has 15 residues. Per germline, CDR1 SGHTA and CDR2 FQGTGA. After removal of 5 bases from V and 7 bases from J, the junction contained 10 bases not matched to a gene. The CDR3 loop reads CASSPLGTVGEKLFF. CDR3 coding DNA: TGTGCCAGCAGCCCGTTGGGGACAGTGGGTGAAAAACTGTTTTTT.

The CDR3: CASSLSLARGNSPLHF. The CDR3 nucleotides are TGTGCCAGCAGCTTAAGTCTTGCCAGGGGAAATTCACCCCTCCACTTT. This chain uses TRBV7-2 with TRBJ1-6; D perhaps matches TRBD1 (6 bases). The CDR3 has 16 amino acids. Germline V lookup: CDR1 SGHTA, CDR2 FQGNSA. Deletions cut 2 bases from V and 7 bases from J, with 15 bases between.

V and J are TRBV7-2 and TRBJ1-4; 7 nucleotides match TRBD1. The V and J ends lost 2 bases and 4 bases, in that order; junction bases with no gene match: 7. This CDR3 has 16 amino acids. CDR1 and CDR2 (germline): SGHTA, FQGNSA. The CDR3 DNA follows: TGTGCCAGCAGCTTAAACAGGGGCCGTTATAATGAAAAACTGTTTTTT. Amino acid sequence: CASSLNRGRYNEKLFF. Full variable domain (outside the CDR3, taken from reference TRBV7-2 and TRBJ1-4): GAGVSQSPSNKVTEKGKDVELRCDPISGHTALYWYRQSLGQGLEFLIYFQGNSAPDKSGLPSDRFSAERTGGSVSTLTIQRTQQEDSAVYLCASSLNRGRYNEKLFFGSGTQLSVL.

The chain uses TRBV7-2 and TRBJ2-7; D possibly corresponds to TRBD1 (6 bases). V dropped 7 bases and J dropped 2 bases, with 15 bases sitting between them. CDR1 is SGHTA and CDR2 is FQGNSA in the germline V gene. This CDR3 contains 14 residues. The CDR3 DNA reads as TGTGCCAGCACCCTCACGAGGGGGACCTACGAGCAGTACTTC. As protein: CASTLTRGTYEQYF.

The chain combines TRBV23-1 with TRBJ1-1; unclear D gene. TRBV23-1 is sorted into the ORF group, with uncertain function. The CDR3 is made up of 16 amino acids. V was trimmed by 2 bases and J by 3 bases, leaving 16 bases between them. CDR3 loop: CASSQVTRGLDTEAFF. The CDR3, as DNA: TGCGCCAGCAGTCAAGTTACCCGGGGTTTGGACACTGAAGCTTTCTTT.

The chain is built from TRBV15 and TRBJ1-2; 7 positions agree with TRBD1. The CDR3 has 17 amino acids. Germline V lookup: CDR1 LNHNV, CDR2 YYDKDF (reference sequence). With 0 bases clipped from V and 3 bases from J, the junction kept 10 bases outside the gene matches. CDR3 DNA sequence: TGTGCCACCAGCAGAGATTCGGGGACAGCCATATACTATGGCTACACCTTC. Residues: CATSRDSGTAIYYGYTF.

The V and J genes are TRBV7-8 and TRBJ1-5; unclear D gene. Germline CDR1 reads SGHVS; CDR2 reads FQNEAQ. The CDR3 spans 16 residues. Trimming shortened V by 5 bases and J by 0 bases, and 14 bases separated the two germline ends. CDR3 DNA: TGTGCCAGCAGCCAGGCGAGTAGTTATAGCAATCAGCCCCAGCATTTT. This gives the protein CASSQASSYSNQPQHF.

This chain links TRBV28 with TRBJ1-1; 8 bases are shared with TRBD1. Germline V lookup: CDR1 MDHEN, CDR2 SYDVKM. The V and J ends lost 6 bases and 4 bases, in that order; junction bases with no gene match: 4. This CDR3 comprises 13 residues. CDR3 region: CASSTGGGTEAFF. Written as DNA, the CDR3 is TGTGCCAGCAGCACAGGGGGAGGCACTGAAGCTTTCTTT.

The V gene is TRBV5-5, the J gene TRBJ1-6; D call uncertain. The ends were cut back, 5 bases at V and 5 bases at J, with 14 bases in the middle. The germline V gene has CDR1 SGHKS and CDR2 YYEKEE (reference sequence). The CDR3 is made up of 15 amino acids. The CDR3 loop is CASRQPGVNNSPLHF. The CDR3 DNA reads TGTGCCAGCAGACAACCTGGGGTCAATAATTCACCCCTCCACTTT.

In its sample, this clone was seen a few times. The J gene is TRBJ2-1, the V gene TRBV7-6; D is ambiguous. V lost 5 bases and J 5 bases, leaving 16 bases between the germline ends. Looked up from germline, CDR1 is SGHVS and CDR2 is FNYEAQ. The CDR3 consists of 15 residues. CDR3 sequence reads: CASSQGQALNNEQFF. The CDR3 DNA follows: TGTGCCAGCAGCCAAGGGCAGGCATTGAACAATGAGCAGTTCTTC.

CDR3 nucleotides: TGCGCCAGCAGCCCCCATGGGGTGGGGGAGCTGTTTTTT. This gives the protein CASSPHGVGELFF. This chain uses TRBV4-3 with TRBJ2-2, with D unclear. Germline V lookup: CDR1 LGHNA, CDR2 YSLEER. Deletions cut 4 bases from V and 8 bases from J, with 11 bases between. The CDR3 is 13 residues long.

This rearrangement joins TRBV2 to TRBJ1-2, with D possibly being TRBD1 (5 bases). Germline V gene sequence: CDR1 SNHLY, CDR2 FYNNEI. The CDR3 length is 15 residues. V lost 7 bases and J 2 bases, leaving 17 bases between the germline ends. DNA of the CDR3: TGTGCCAGCACCCCTACCGGGACCTTCAACTATGGCTACACCTTC. Translation: CASTPTGTFNYGYTF.

The DNA for the CDR3 is TGTGCCAGCAGAGGACTAGCGAACACCGGGGAGCTGTTTTTT. It yields the protein CASRGLANTGELFF. The chain links TRBV27 to TRBJ2-2; 7 positions agree with TRBD2. The V gene end was trimmed by 6 bases and the J gene end by 0 bases; junction bases not matched to a gene: 1. Germline V CDR1 and CDR2: MNHEY, SMNVEV (reference sequence). CDR3 length: 14 residues.

The chain combines TRBV4-1 with TRBJ2-5; 13 nucleotides align to TRBD2. The CDR3 runs to 17 residues. With V trimmed by 1 base and J by 2 bases, 4 bases remained unmatched. Germline lookup yields CDR1 MGHRA and CDR2 YSYEKL. Here the CDR3 DNA reads TGCGCCAGCAGCCAAGGCCCACTAGCGGGGGGGCAAGAGACCCAGTACTTC. Its translation is CASSQGPLAGGQETQYF.